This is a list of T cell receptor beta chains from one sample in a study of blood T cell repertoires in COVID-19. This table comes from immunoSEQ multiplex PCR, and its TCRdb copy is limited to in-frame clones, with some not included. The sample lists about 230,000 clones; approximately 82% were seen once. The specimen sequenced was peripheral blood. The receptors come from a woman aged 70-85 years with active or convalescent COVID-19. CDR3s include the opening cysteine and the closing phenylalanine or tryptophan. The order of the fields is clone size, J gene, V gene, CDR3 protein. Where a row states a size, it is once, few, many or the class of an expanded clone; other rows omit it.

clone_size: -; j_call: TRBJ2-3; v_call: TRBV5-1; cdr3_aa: CASSLWSSGTDTQYF
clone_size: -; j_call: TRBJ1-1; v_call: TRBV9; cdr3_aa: CASSMTGFTEAFF
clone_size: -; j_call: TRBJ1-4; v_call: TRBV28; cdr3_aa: CASSLWAREKLFF
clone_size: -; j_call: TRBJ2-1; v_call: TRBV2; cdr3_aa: CASIRTRGRGANNEQFF
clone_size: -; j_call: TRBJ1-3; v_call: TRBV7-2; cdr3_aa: CASSLSISGNTIYF
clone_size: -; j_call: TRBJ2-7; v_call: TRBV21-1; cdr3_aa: CASSKLREGTGSSYEQYF
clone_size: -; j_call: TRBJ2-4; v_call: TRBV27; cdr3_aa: CASSLSRYRSTAKNIQYF
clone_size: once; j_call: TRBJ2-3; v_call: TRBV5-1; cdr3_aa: CASSLDRSLDTQYF
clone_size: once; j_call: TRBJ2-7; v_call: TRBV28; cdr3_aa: CASGSSQASFYHEQYF
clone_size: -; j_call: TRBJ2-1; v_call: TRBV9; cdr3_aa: CASSVDSQPYNEQFF
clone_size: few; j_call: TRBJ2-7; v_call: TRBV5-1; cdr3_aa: CASSAGTGDLEQYF
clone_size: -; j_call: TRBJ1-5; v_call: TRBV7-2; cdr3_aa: CATGQDPNQPQHF
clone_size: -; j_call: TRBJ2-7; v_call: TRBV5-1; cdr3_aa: CASSLSGELYEQYF
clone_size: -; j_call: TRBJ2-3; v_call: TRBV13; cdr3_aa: CASSYRVADTQYF
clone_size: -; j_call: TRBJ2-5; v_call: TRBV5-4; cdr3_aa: CASSLRSGYQETQYF
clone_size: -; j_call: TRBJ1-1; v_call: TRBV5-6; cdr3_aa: CASSFPNRETEAFF
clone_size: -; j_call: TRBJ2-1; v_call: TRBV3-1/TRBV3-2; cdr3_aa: CASSPSAGEGNEQFF
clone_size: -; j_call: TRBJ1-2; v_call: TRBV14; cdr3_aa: CASSPGQLYGYTF
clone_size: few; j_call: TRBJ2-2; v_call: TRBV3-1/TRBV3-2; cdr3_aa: CASSQQGSGIVAGELFF
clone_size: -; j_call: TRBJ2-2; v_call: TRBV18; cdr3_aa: CASSPKTGGVSNTGELFF